In this sample, the clone carrying this T cell receptor (beta chain) turned up once. This sample includes further DNA sequences coding for the same CDR3. There are 13 residues in the CDR3. V shed 5 bases, J shed 4 bases, and the junction held 3 bases outside the gene matches. Germline V gene lookup returns CDR1 KGHSH and CDR2 LQKENI. The source of the sample is a study of blood T cell repertoires in COVID-19. Looking at the study overall: The cDNA or gDNA used as material had been derived from T cells, B-cell-depleted T cells, or PBMCs.

Source study methods: Amplification with reference gene primers provided the estimates of nucleated cell counts. Sequencing used immunoSEQ multiplex PCR; TCRdb keeps in-frame clones, though not all of them. D and trimming come from the DNA, and the V and J calls and clone size come from that table. The profile shows about 330,000 clones, 85% to 90% of them singletons. The study drew participants aged roughly 18 to 89 years from 20 to 30 US areas. Cohorts were based on clinical histories the participants reported. The source is a woman between 18 and 30 years old who had recovered from COVID-19. The V and J genes are TRBV18 and TRBJ1-1; 8 bases agree with TRBD1. Sequencing used PBMCs or T cells enriched from blood (not recorded which). The CDR3 bases are TGTGCCAGCTCATCTACAGGGGGCACTGAAGCTTTCTTT. Its translation: CASSSTGGTEAFF.